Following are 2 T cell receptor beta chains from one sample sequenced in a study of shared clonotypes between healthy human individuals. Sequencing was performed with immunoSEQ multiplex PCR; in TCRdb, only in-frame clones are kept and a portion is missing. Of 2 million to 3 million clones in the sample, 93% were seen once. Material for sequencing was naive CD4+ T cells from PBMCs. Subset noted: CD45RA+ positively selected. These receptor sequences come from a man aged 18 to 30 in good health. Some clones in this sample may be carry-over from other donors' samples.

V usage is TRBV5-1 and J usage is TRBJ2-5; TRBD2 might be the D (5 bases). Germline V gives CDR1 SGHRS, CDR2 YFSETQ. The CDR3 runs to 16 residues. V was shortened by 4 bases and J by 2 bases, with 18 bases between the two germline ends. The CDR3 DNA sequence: TGCGCCAGCAGCCCATACTTACTAGACGGGCAAGAGACCCAGTACTTC. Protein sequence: CASSPYLLDGQETQYF. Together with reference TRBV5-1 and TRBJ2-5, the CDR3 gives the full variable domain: KAGVTQTPRYLIKTRGQQVTLSCSPISGHRSVSWYQQTPGQGLQFLFEYFSETQRNKGNFPGRFSGRQFSNSRSEMNVSTLELGDSALYLCASSPYLLDGQETQYFGPGTRLLVL.

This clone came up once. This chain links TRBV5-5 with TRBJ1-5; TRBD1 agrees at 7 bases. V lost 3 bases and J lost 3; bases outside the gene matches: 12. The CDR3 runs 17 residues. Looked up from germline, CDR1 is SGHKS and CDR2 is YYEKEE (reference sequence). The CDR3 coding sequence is TGTGCCAGCAGCTCGGACAGGCCTCCGCGGGACAATCAGCCCCAGCATTTT. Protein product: CASSSDRPPRDNQPQHF.